This T cell receptor beta chain was retrieved from a study of T cell responses to AZD1222 COVID-19 vaccine. Findings of the study overall: Nearly half of spike-specific TCRs reportedly target variant regions that are unmutated in the B.1.351 and B.1.1.7 variants. The study identified only a handful of AZD1222 recipients as seropositive at baseline.

Measured with immunoSEQ multiplex PCR; TCRdb has only the in-frame clones, and not every one. The sample includes some 160,000 clones, about nine tenths seen only once; the top ten take over 1.5%. Details on this clone: Its antigen is unknown.

This specimen was peripheral blood, taken on day 0 of AZD1222 vaccination. This TCR derives from an adult in good health.

The DNA of the CDR3 is TGCGCCAGCAGTGAGTCGGGGACAGGGTTAAGTCGGCAGTTCTTC. It encodes CASSESGTGLSRQFF. The chain carries TRBV10-1 and TRBJ2-1, with 9 bases lining up with TRBD1. CDR3 length equals 15 residues. Germline CDR1 reads WNHNN; CDR2 reads SYGVQD (reference sequence). Trimming cost V 0 bases and J 12 bases; bases outside gene matches: 9.